Listed below are T cell receptor beta chains from one sample, sequenced in a study of blood T cell repertoires in COVID-19. Clones were read by immunoSEQ multiplex PCR, and TCRdb kept only the in-frame ones, dropping some. Seen here are around 28,000 clones, nearly 85% observed once, and the top ten hold approximately 15%. The specimen was peripheral blood. These receptors all come from a man aged 65 to 85 with active COVID-19. Each CDR3 is given with its conserved first and last residue. The D gene is left open where the match is weak. The listing skips clone size in some rows; elsewhere it reads once, few, many or a size class.

v_gene	abundance	len	d_gene	j_gene	CDR3aa	CDR3nt
TRBV5-6	.	14	.	TRBJ1-6	CASTPGRANSPLHF	TGTGCCAGCACCCCTGGGAGGGCAAATTCACCCCTCCACTTT
TRBV4-3	.	16	TRBD1	TRBJ2-3	CASSQDQGQPTDTQYF	TGCGCCAGCAGCCAAGATCAGGGACAGCCCACAGATACGCAGTATTTT
TRBV2	.	13	TRBD1	TRBJ1-2	CATAGDRAHGYTF	TGTGCCACCGCCGGAGACAGGGCTCATGGCTACACCTTC
TRBV29-1	.	13	TRBD2	TRBJ2-3	CSGASGRLDTQYF	TGCAGCGGAGCGAGCGGGAGACTGGATACGCAGTATTTT
TRBV7-2	.	15	.	TRBJ1-3	CASSLDPGSGNTIYF	TGTGCCAGCAGCTTAGATCCCGGCTCTGGAAACACCATATATTTT
TRBV11-2	few	15	.	TRBJ2-6	CASSLGGAGANVLTF	TGTGCCAGCAGCTTAGGGGGCGCCGGGGCCAACGTCCTGACTTTC
TRBV7-8	.	16	TRBD2	TRBJ2-5	CASSIRLAGDQETQYF	TGTGCCAGCAGCATAAGACTAGCGGGGGACCAAGAGACCCAGTACTTC
TRBV7-2	.	14	.	TRBJ2-7	CASKRTGSPYEQYF	TGTGCCAGCAAGAGAACAGGGTCGCCCTACGAGCAGTACTTC
TRBV5-4	.	12	.	TRBJ2-1	CASTGQYNEQFF	TGTGCCAGCACCGGACAGTACAATGAGCAGTTCTTC
TRBV7-9	.	12	TRBD2	TRBJ2-3	CASSLPGGTQYF	TGTGCCAGCAGCTTGCCGGGGGGAACGCAGTATTTT
TRBV4-2	.	17	TRBD2	TRBJ2-3	CASSRIGLAGGLDTQYF	TGTGCCAGCAGCCGAATCGGACTAGCGGGGGGGCTTGATACGCAGTATTTT